This section outlines one T cell receptor beta chain sequence together with its context. The data were taken from a study of blood T cell repertoires in COVID-19. Clones were read by immunoSEQ multiplex PCR, and TCRdb kept only the in-frame ones, dropping some. The table includes roughly 380,000 clones, 85% detected once. J was trimmed by 6 bases and V by 3 bases; bases with no gene match: 4. The CDR3 has 15 amino acids. Germline-derived CDR1 and CDR2 are MGHDK and SYGVNS. This TCR was recovered from a woman between 18 and 30 years old with acute or convalescent COVID-19. Sequencing was performed on peripheral blood. The chain uses TRBV25-1 and TRBJ2-2; 10 bases line up with TRBD1. CDR3 in DNA: TGTGCCAGCAGTGAGGTGGGGACAGGGGCCGGGGAGCTGTTTTTT. Protein product: CASSEVGTGAGELFF. Full variable domain (rest looked up from reference TRBV25-1 and TRBJ2-2): EADIYQTPRYLVIGTGKKITLECSQTMGHDKMYWYQQDPGMELHLIHYSYGVNSTEKGDLSSESTVSRIRTEHFPLTLESARPSHTSQYLCASSEVGTGAGELFFGEGSRLTVL.